This entry lists 24 T cell receptor beta chains sequenced from one sample in a study of T cell clones after liver transplantation. The method was immunoSEQ multiplex PCR; TCRdb's version includes in-frame clones alone and lacks a portion of them. The table includes roughly 72,000 clones, about 85% detected once. The sequenced sample was CD4+ T cells from blood, obtained about 50 months after liver transplant. Every receptor here comes from a human patient who received a liver transplant. Some T cells may be provided by the graft donor.

This chain uses TRBV7-2 with TRBJ2-5, with TRBD2 as a possible D gene (6 bases). The ends were cut back, 5 bases at V and 9 bases at J, with 16 bases in the middle. Germline lookup yields CDR1 SGHTA and CDR2 FQGNSA. This CDR3 contains 13 residues. The CDR3 nucleotides are TGTGCCAGCAGCGGGGGGAGGTGGGCCGCCCAGTACTTC. Protein sequence: CASSGGRWAAQYF.

J is TRBJ2-3 and V is TRBV5-1; D is possibly TRBD2 (5 bases). V dropped 4 bases and J dropped 2 bases, with 20 bases sitting between them. Germline V gene lookup returns CDR1 SGHRS and CDR2 YFSETQ. CDR3 size: 17 residues. For the CDR3, the DNA is TGCGCCAGCAGCCGGGCCGGGATTTTTGCCTCCACAGATACGCAGTATTTT. Its translation is CASSRAGIFASTDTQYF.

The chain's CDR3 is CASSVGIPANTEAFF. The CDR3 nucleotides are TGTGCCAGCAGTGTCGGCATCCCAGCTAACACTGAAGCTTTCTTT. The chain couples TRBV2 to TRBJ1-1; D unclear. The V gene's germline CDR1 is SNHLY and CDR2 FYNNEI. The V and J ends lost 4 bases and 2 bases respectively, with 14 bases between them. The CDR3 loop spans 15 amino acids. Using reference TRBV2 and TRBJ1-1 for the parts outside the CDR3, the full variable domain is EPEVTQTPSHQVTQMGQEVILRCVPISNHLYFYWYRQILGQKVEFLVSFYNNEISEKSEIFDDQFSVERPDGSNFTLKIRSTKLEDSAMYFCASSVGIPANTEAFFGQGTRLTVV.

The J gene is TRBJ1-1, the V gene TRBV19; D not certain. CDR3 size: 14 residues. Deletions cut 1 base from V and 5 bases from J, with 11 bases between. Germline CDR1 is LNHDA and CDR2 is SQIVND (reference sequence). CDR3 nucleotide sequence: TGTGCCAGTAGTATAGCCTCCAGGAGTACTGAAGCTTTCTTT. This gives the protein CASSIASRSTEAFF.

The CDR3 coding sequence is TGTGCCAGCAGCTTACTAGCGGGGGGTATGGGCACAGATACGCAGTATTTT. Translated, it gives CASSLLAGGMGTDTQYF. V is TRBV7-2 and J is TRBJ2-3, with TRBD2 matching over 11 bases. Losses at the gene ends were 2 bases for V and 1 base for J; bases not matched to a gene: 5. This CDR3 is built from 17 residues. Germline CDR1 and CDR2: SGHTA and FQGNSA. Full variable domain (rest looked up from reference TRBV7-2 and TRBJ2-3): GAGVSQSPSNKVTEKGKDVELRCDPISGHTALYWYRQSLGQGLEFLIYFQGNSAPDKSGLPSDRFSAERTGGSVSTLTIQRTQQEDSAVYLCASSLLAGGMGTDTQYFGPGTRLTVL.

This clone has only a few counts. The chain has TRBV6-1 and TRBJ1-1; D is ambiguous. The CDR3 consists of 14 residues. CDR1 and CDR2 from the germline V gene are MNHNS and SASEGT. Trimming left V 2 bases short and J 1 base short, with 8 bases between. CDR3 nucleotide sequence: TGTGCCAGCAGTGAACAGGCAGCGAACACTGAAGCTTTCTTT. Amino acids: CASSEQAANTEAFF.

The chain is built from TRBV11-2 and TRBJ2-1, with D tentatively TRBD2 (6 bases). Germline CDR1 SGHAT, CDR2 FQNNGV. The CDR3 is 14 amino acids. The germline V and J ends were trimmed by 5 bases and 8 bases, with 16 bases remaining between them. CDR3 sequence: CASSRTGGPDEQFF. The CDR3 bases are TGTGCCAGCAGCCGGACTGGAGGGCCAGATGAGCAGTTCTTC.

J is TRBJ1-2 and V is TRBV4-3; TRBD1 is a possible D gene (6 bases). The V and J ends lost 1 base and 6 bases respectively, with 12 bases between them. CDR3 length: 14 residues. From germline, CDR1 is LGHNA and CDR2 YSLEER. The CDR3 sequence is CASSQVQGLDGYTF. As DNA, the CDR3 is TGCGCCAGCAGCCAAGTACAGGGTTTGGATGGCTACACCTTC.

The chain couples TRBV5-5 to TRBJ2-7; D may be TRBD2 (6 bases). Trimming removed 1 base at V and 3 bases at J, with 14 bases between. Germline V gives CDR1 SGHKS, CDR2 YYEKEE (reference sequence). There are 15 residues in the CDR3. In nucleotides, the CDR3 is TGTGCCAGCAGCTTGTCCGGGGGACTTGACTACGAGCAGTACTTC. Protein product: CASSLSGGLDYEQYF.

This chain connects TRBV5-1 to TRBJ2-1; D is uncertain. Deletions cut 2 bases from V and 2 bases from J, with 8 bases between. This CDR3 has 14 residues. CDR1 is SGHRS and CDR2 is YFSETQ in the germline V gene. The CDR3 spells CASSFDPTYNEQFF. DNA for the CDR3: TGCGCCAGCAGCTTTGACCCAACCTACAATGAGCAGTTCTTC. Filled out from reference TRBV5-1 and TRBJ2-1, the complete variable domain reads KAGVTQTPRYLIKTRGQQVTLSCSPISGHRSVSWYQQTPGQGLQFLFEYFSETQRNKGNFPGRFSGRQFSNSRSEMNVSTLELGDSALYLCASSFDPTYNEQFFGPGTRLTVL.

The gene calls are TRBV4-3 and TRBJ1-4; TRBD1 matches at 7 bases. This CDR3 contains 17 residues. Germline V gene sequence: CDR1 LGHNA, CDR2 YSLEER. J gave up 6 bases and V 0 bases, and 10 bases lay outside the gene matches. CDR3 nucleotides: TGCGCCAGCAGCCAAGACCCACCGAGGGGGCTCGATGAAAAACTGTTTTTT. It is translated as CASSQDPPRGLDEKLFF.

The CDR3 loop is CASSLGRESNTGELFF. The CDR3 DNA reads as TGTGCCAGCAGTTTAGGACGGGAATCGAACACCGGGGAGCTGTTTTTT. This chain connects TRBV27 to TRBJ2-2; perhaps TRBD2 as D (5 bases). The CDR3 runs to 16 residues. Trimming removed 2 bases at V and 0 bases at J, with 10 bases between. Germline values: CDR1 MNHEY, CDR2 SMNVEV (reference sequence).

The V gene is TRBV7-3, the J gene TRBJ2-5; 9 bases match TRBD1. Germline V CDR1 and CDR2: SGHTA, FQGTGA. The V and J ends lost 5 bases and 7 bases, in that order; junction bases with no gene match: 14. This CDR3 comprises 16 residues. CDR3 amino acids: CASSTQPGQGGGTQYF. In DNA form, the CDR3 reads TGTGCCAGCAGCACCCAACCGGGACAGGGCGGGGGGACCCAGTACTTC.

J is TRBJ2-5 and V is TRBV5-6, with D unresolved. Trimming removed 2 bases from V and 5 bases from J, with 4 bases in between. This CDR3 contains 11 residues. The germline V gene encodes CDR1 SGHDT and CDR2 YYEEEE. CDR3 coding DNA: TGTGCCAGCAGCTTATCGGAGACCCAGTACTTC. Translating gives CASSLSETQYF.

CDR3 in amino acids: CASSLLEGVDGYTF. The CDR3 DNA reads TGTGCCAGCAGCTTACTTGAGGGGGTCGATGGCTACACCTTC. J is TRBJ1-2 and V is TRBV7-9; tentative D call: TRBD1 (6 bases). CDR1 is SEHNR, CDR2 FQNEAQ, per germline (reference sequence). Trimming left V 2 bases short and J 6 bases short, with 13 bases between. The CDR3 length is 14 residues.

The V call is TRBV7-9, the J call TRBJ2-1; 15 bases align to TRBD2. This CDR3 has 17 residues. J lost 7 bases, V lost 1 base, and 5 bases had no gene match. Germline V gene data show CDR1 as SEHNR and CDR2 as FQNEAQ (reference sequence). The CDR3 sequence: CASSLGPGLAGGNEQFF. The CDR3 DNA sequence: TGTGCCAGCAGCTTAGGCCCGGGACTAGCGGGAGGTAATGAGCAGTTCTTC.

J is TRBJ2-4 and V is TRBV6-1, with a tentative D call TRBD2 (5 bases). V was pared by 1 base and J by 7 bases, with 20 bases between. This CDR3 has 17 residues. CDR1 and CDR2 (germline): MNHNS, SASEGT. The CDR3 is CASSEGETASRGNIQYF. The DNA of the CDR3 is TGTGCCAGCAGTGAAGGGGAGACGGCTAGCCGAGGTAACATTCAGTACTTC.

V usage is TRBV6-1 and J usage is TRBJ2-7; TRBD1 matches at 12 bases. Germline values: CDR1 MNHNS, CDR2 SASEGT. The junction had 4 bases not matched to a gene; V was cut back by 6 bases and J by 4 bases. The CDR3 length is 14 residues. As DNA, the CDR3 is TGTGCCAGCAGGGGGACAGGGGGCATATACGAGCAGTACTTC. Its protein is CASRGTGGIYEQYF.

The chain couples TRBV7-2 to TRBJ2-1; a possible D gene is TRBD2 (7 bases). Between the trimmed V and J ends, which lost 0 bases and 10 bases, there was a span of 16 bases. The CDR3 spans 15 residues. The germline V gene has CDR1 SGHTA and CDR2 FQGNSA. CDR3 loop: CASSLAGGRPGEQFF. CDR3 nucleotides: TGTGCCAGCAGCTTAGCGGGGGGGCGACCTGGAGAGCAGTTCTTC.

This rearrangement joins TRBV25-1 to TRBJ1-4; 7 bases fit TRBD1. V lost 3 bases, J lost 7 bases, and 8 bases stayed unmatched. Germline values: CDR1 MGHDK, CDR2 SYGVNS. The CDR3 covers 15 residues. DNA of the CDR3: TGTGCCAGCAGTGACTATAGGGGGCGAAGTGAAAAACTGTTTTTT. Protein product: CASSDYRGRSEKLFF.

The chain joins TRBV5-4 to TRBJ1-2; D remains unclear. Germline CDR1 SGHNT, CDR2 YYREEE (reference sequence). This CDR3 has 13 amino acids. V shed 4 bases and J shed 4 bases, with 11 bases lying between them. The CDR3 DNA reads as TGTGCCAGCAGCCTCGGAGGCTCCTATGGCTACACCTTC. Amino acids: CASSLGGSYGYTF.

The rearrangement uses TRBV7-8 and TRBJ1-3; D may be TRBD1 (6 bases). The CDR3 has 16 amino acids. Germline V gives CDR1 SGHVS, CDR2 FQNEAQ. Trimming left V 1 base short and J 1 base short, with 11 bases between. The CDR3 spells CASSLDRGRSGNTIYF. The CDR3 bases are TGTGCCAGCAGCTTAGATAGGGGGAGGTCTGGAAACACCATATATTTT.

The chain couples TRBV2 to TRBJ2-3; TRBD1 matches 8 bases. Losses at the gene ends were 6 bases for V and 3 bases for J; bases not matched to a gene: 8. This CDR3 is 15 amino acids long. Germline-derived CDR1 and CDR2 are SNHLY and FYNNEI. The CDR3 reads CASRWTGKGTDTQYF. For the CDR3, the DNA is TGTGCCAGCAGATGGACAGGGAAGGGGACAGATACGCAGTATTTT.

This clone has more than one count but fewer than ten. This chain joins TRBV7-2 and TRBJ2-3; TRBD2 matches 12 bases. Germline CDR1 SGHTA, CDR2 FQGNSA. V dropped 2 bases and J dropped 2; count of bases not matched to a gene: 2. This CDR3 has 16 residues. The CDR3 bases are TGTGCCAGCAGCTTACTAGCGGGGGGGGACACAGATACGCAGTATTTT. Protein sequence: CASSLLAGGDTDTQYF. Variable domain in full (rest from reference TRBV7-2 and TRBJ2-3): GAGVSQSPSNKVTEKGKDVELRCDPISGHTALYWYRQSLGQGLEFLIYFQGNSAPDKSGLPSDRFSAERTGGSVSTLTIQRTQQEDSAVYLCASSLLAGGDTDTQYFGPGTRLTVL.